This passage covers 9 T cell receptor beta chains from one sample sequenced in a study of T cells in Graves' hyperthyroidism and ophthalmopathy. RNA transcripts yielded amplified TCR beta CDR3 regions. RT-PCR in the first round (using the HTBI primer set) targeted the TCR CDR3. TCRdb analysed the multiplex PCR reads with MiXCR anew, one entry per CDR3 protein. The repertoire holds about 360,000 distinct CDR3 sequences, with approximately 13% as singletons. The source material was blood. These receptors were obtained from a woman aged 18 to 35 with Graves' hyperthyroidism.

Only a few counts were recorded for this clonotype. This sequence joins TRBV10-3 and TRBJ2-3; D may be TRBD2 (5 bases). Per germline, CDR1 ENHRY and CDR2 SYGVKD. The CDR3 sequence is 15 residues long. V was shortened by 0 bases and J by 3 bases, with 10 bases between the two germline ends. CDR3 protein: CAISESLAETDTQYF. The CDR3 region has the DNA TGTGCCATCAGTGAGTCGCTAGCAGAGACAGATACGCAGTATTTT.

This clonotype occurred many times. This chain connects TRBV27 to TRBJ1-2, with 7 bases aligning to TRBD1. J was trimmed by 7 bases and V by 3 bases; bases with no gene match: 5. From germline, CDR1 is MNHEY and CDR2 SMNVEV (reference sequence). There are 13 residues in the CDR3. CDR3 nucleotides: TGTGCCAGCAGTTTCGCGACAGGGATTGGCTACACCTTC. It translates to CASSFATGIGYTF.

This clonotype was seen repeatedly, ten times or more. The chain uses TRBV7-3 and TRBJ2-2, with TRBD2 matching 10 bases. J was trimmed by 7 bases and V by 5 bases; bases with no gene match: 7. Germline V lookup: CDR1 SGHTA, CDR2 FQGTGA. The CDR3 has 15 residues. CDR3 loop: CASSPLAGVGGELFF. The CDR3 nucleotides are TGTGCCAGCAGCCCTCTAGCGGGAGTTGGCGGGGAGCTGTTTTTT.

This clonotype occurred many times. The chain uses TRBV7-8 and TRBJ1-5; D not resolved. V shed 0 bases and J shed 11 bases, with 20 bases lying between them. CDR1 and CDR2 from the germline V gene are SGHVS and FQNEAQ. The CDR3 sequence is 16 residues long. The CDR3: CASSLARDPVSGTQHF. CDR3 bases: TGTGCCAGCAGCTTAGCGCGGGATCCCGTGAGTGGGACCCAGCATTTT. The full variable domain, with the rest looked up from reference TRBV7-8 and TRBJ1-5, is GAGVSQSPRYKVAKRGQDVALRCDPISGHVSLFWYQQALGQGPEFLTYFQNEAQLDKSGLPSDRFFAERPEGSVSTLKIQRTQQEDSAVYLCASSLARDPVSGTQHFGDGTRLSIL.

This clonotype showed up many times. This chain uses TRBV27 with TRBJ1-1, with TRBD1 matching 7 bases. CDR1 and CDR2 (germline): MNHEY, SMNVEV (reference sequence). This CDR3 is built from 14 residues. With V trimmed by 3 bases and J by 2 bases, 3 bases remained unmatched. CDR3 amino acids: CASSFGTDNTEAFF. The CDR3 nucleotides are TGTGCCAGCAGTTTCGGGACAGACAACACTGAAGCTTTCTTT.

The chain uses TRBV20-1 and TRBJ2-5, with 12 bases matching TRBD1. This CDR3 has 15 amino acids. Trimming removed 6 bases from V and 3 bases from J; junction bases left unmatched: 8. CDR1 is DFQATT and CDR2 is SNEGSKA in the germline V gene (reference sequence). The CDR3 protein is CSAPRDRGPEETQYF. Here the CDR3 DNA reads TGCAGTGCGCCTCGGGACAGGGGGCCTGAAGAGACCCAGTACTTC.

The chain links TRBV12-5 to TRBJ1-1; D gene uncertain. Germline CDR1 LGHNT, CDR2 FRNRAP. Trimming took off 2 bases at V and 1 base at J, with 11 bases between the two ends. CDR3 length: 15 amino acids. CDR3 residues: CASGLFGQPNTEAFF. The CDR3 nucleotides are TGTGCTAGTGGTTTGTTTGGGCAGCCGAACACTGAAGCTTTCTTT.

This clonotype was seen many times. The rearrangement uses TRBV27 and TRBJ1-5, with 11 bases that match TRBD1. Per germline, CDR1 MNHEY and CDR2 SMNVEV (reference sequence). V lost 5 bases to trimming and J lost 3 bases; unmatched junction nucleotides: 6. The CDR3 extends over 16 amino acids. The CDR3 DNA reads as TGTGCCAGCAGTCCTGGGACAGGGGGGGCCAATCAGCCCCAGCATTTT. It encodes CASSPGTGGANQPQHF.

This clonotype occurred many times. The chain links TRBV6-1 to TRBJ2-7; 7 bases match TRBD1. Trimming took 0 bases from V and 3 from J; bases not matched to a gene: 5. This CDR3 has 15 residues. Germline values: CDR1 MNHNS, CDR2 SASEGT. The DNA of the CDR3 is TGTGCCAGCAGTGAAGCCGGGACAGAACACTACGAGCAGTACTTC. Encoded protein: CASSEAGTEHYEQYF.